The present T cell receptor (beta chain) was sequenced within a study of PD-L1 blockade in urothelial cancer. Study as a whole: There were a median of approximately 150,000 T cells in blood samples.

Findings of the study overall: Improved survival was predicted by pretreatment blood TCR clonality below the median.

Synthetic TCR analog templates were spiked into each PCR. The protocol was immunoSEQ multiplex PCR, while the TCRdb copy is restricted to in-frame clones and leaves out a portion. The table has tens of thousands of clones, around 89% seen once; the top ten hold 1.5% to 2%. This CDR3 spans 16 amino acids. J gave up 5 bases and V 6 bases, and 10 bases lay outside the gene matches. Germline V gives CDR1 MDHEN, CDR2 SYDVKM. Regarding this clone: Its antigen remains unidentified.

As for time point: pretreatment peripheral blood. Enrolled patients showed locally advanced or metastatic urothelial carcinoma. Material: PBMCs, obtained around atezolizumab (anti-PD-L1) treatment. The TCR comes from a man between 60 and 75 years old with urothelial cancer. This chain uses TRBV28 with TRBJ1-5; 10 positions match TRBD1. The CDR3: CASRKGGQGRDQPQHF. For the CDR3, the DNA is TGTGCCAGCAGAAAAGGGGGACAGGGGAGGGATCAGCCCCAGCATTTT.